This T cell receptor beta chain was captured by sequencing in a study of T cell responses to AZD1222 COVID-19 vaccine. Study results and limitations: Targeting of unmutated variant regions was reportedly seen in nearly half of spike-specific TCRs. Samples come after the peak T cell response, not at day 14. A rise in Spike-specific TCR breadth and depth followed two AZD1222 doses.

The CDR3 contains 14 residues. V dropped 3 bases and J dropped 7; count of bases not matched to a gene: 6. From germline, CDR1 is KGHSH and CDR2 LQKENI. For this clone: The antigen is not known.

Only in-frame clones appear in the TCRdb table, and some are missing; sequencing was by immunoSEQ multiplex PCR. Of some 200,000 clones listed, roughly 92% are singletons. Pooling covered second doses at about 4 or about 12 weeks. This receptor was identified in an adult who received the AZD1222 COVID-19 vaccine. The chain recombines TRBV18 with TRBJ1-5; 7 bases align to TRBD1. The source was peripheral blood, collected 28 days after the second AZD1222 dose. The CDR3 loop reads CASSPTGLEQPQHF. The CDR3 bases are TGTGCCAGCTCACCGACAGGGTTGGAACAGCCCCAGCATTTT.